Presented here are 25 T cell receptor beta chains from one specimen sequenced in a study of Ad26.COV2.S vaccination and SARS-CoV-2 variants. Treatment noted: around 19 received Ad26.COV2.S at low or high dose, single or two shots; several received placebo; per-sample allocation not given. Specimen acquisition occurred on day 63 following the initial vaccine or placebo injection. The repertoire was sequenced with immunoSEQ multiplex PCR; TCRdb's copy has only in-frame clones and lacks some. The sample contains under 550,000 clones, around 89% of which appear only once. The material was peripheral blood, obtained in a trial of Ad26.COV2.S vaccine versus placebo. The origin of the receptors is a person aged 18-65 years who received the Ad26.COV2.S COVID-19 vaccine or a placebo.

This sequence joins TRBV28 and TRBJ1-2, with a tentative D call TRBD1 (5 bases). Germline lookup yields CDR1 MDHEN and CDR2 SYDVKM. The V gene lost 3 bases and the J gene lost 6 bases, with 17 bases spanning the gap. This CDR3 is 15 amino acids long. As DNA, the CDR3 is TGTGCCAGCAGTTTCCAGGGATTCGCTATTAATGGCTACACCTTC. Amino acid sequence: CASSFQGFAINGYTF.

This chain connects TRBV2 to TRBJ2-4; D possibly corresponds to TRBD1 (5 bases). Trimming shortened V by 8 bases and J by 11 bases, and 16 bases separated the two germline ends. Per the germline V gene, CDR1 is SNHLY and CDR2 is FYNNEI. This CDR3 is built from 12 residues. The CDR3 loop is CASADTDRLQYF. CDR3 sequence (DNA): TGTGCCAGCGCGGACACTGATAGGCTTCAGTACTTC.

The chain has TRBV18 and TRBJ1-1, with no clear D. CDR3 length equals 18 residues. The germline gives CDR1 KGHSH, CDR2 LQKENI. Trimming shortened V by 2 bases and J by 4 bases, and 23 bases separated the two germline ends. CDR3 in amino acids: CASSPRLLAEQPTTEAFF. CDR3 coding DNA: TGTGCCAGCTCACCAAGGTTATTGGCGGAACAGCCTACCACTGAAGCTTTCTTT.

The V call is TRBV5-1, the J call TRBJ2-1; 7 nucleotides align to TRBD1. Germline CDR1 SGHRS, CDR2 YFSETQ. After removal of 4 bases from V and 4 bases from J, the junction contained 5 bases not matched to a gene. This CDR3 spans 14 amino acids. CDR3 coding DNA: TGCGCCAGCAGCCAAGGACAGGTTTACAATGAGCAGTTCTTC. It codes for CASSQGQVYNEQFF.

The V gene is TRBV7-2, the J gene TRBJ1-6; 9 bases are a match to TRBD1. In germline, CDR1 is SGHTA, CDR2 FQGNSA. Trimming cost V 5 bases and J 8 bases; bases outside gene matches: 7. The CDR3 spans 15 residues. CDR3 residues: CASSPTGGSDSPLHF. In DNA, the CDR3 is TGTGCCAGCAGCCCGACAGGGGGGTCGGATTCACCCCTCCACTTT. Variable domain in full (rest from reference TRBV7-2 and TRBJ1-6): GAGVSQSPSNKVTEKGKDVELRCDPISGHTALYWYRQSLGQGLEFLIYFQGNSAPDKSGLPSDRFSAERTGGSVSTLTIQRTQQEDSAVYLCASSPTGGSDSPLHFGNGTRLTVT.

The rearrangement uses TRBV2 and TRBJ1-4; no clear D gene. Germline V gives CDR1 SNHLY, CDR2 FYNNEI. The CDR3 sequence is 14 residues long. Trimming pared 2 bases from V and 8 bases from J, leaving 12 bases between. Written as DNA, the CDR3 is TGTGCCAGCAGTGAAATTGAGACACCCGAAAAACTGTTTTTT. It encodes CASSEIETPEKLFF.

The chain links TRBV19 to TRBJ1-3; D uncertain. The CDR3 is 11 amino acids. Germline V lookup: CDR1 LNHDA, CDR2 SQIVND (reference sequence). Between the trimmed V and J ends, which lost 8 bases and 4 bases, there was a span of 6 bases. The CDR3 DNA sequence: TGTGCCAGTCCCCGGGGAAACACCATATATTTT. It is translated as CASPRGNTIYF.

This sequence joins TRBV6-6 and TRBJ1-5; D not certain. The CDR3 consists of 13 residues. Germline lookup yields CDR1 MNHNY and CDR2 SVGAGI (reference sequence). Trimming took off 4 bases at V and 7 bases at J, with 11 bases between the two ends. CDR3 sequence reads: CASSSMVGQPQHF. The CDR3 DNA is TGTGCCAGCAGTTCCATGGTGGGCCAGCCCCAGCATTTT.

This clone was detected once. The chain joins TRBV13 to TRBJ2-7; maybe TRBD2 (6 bases). The CDR3 loop spans 14 amino acids. Germline loops: CDR1 PRHDT, CDR2 FYEKMQ (reference sequence). V was clipped by 2 bases and J by 4 bases, with 12 bases between them. DNA of the CDR3: TGTGCCAGCAGCTTACGGGGGATTTCTTACGAGCAGTACTTC. Translating it yields CASSLRGISYEQYF.

J is TRBJ1-6 and V is TRBV7-2; D remains unclear. Per germline, CDR1 SGHTA and CDR2 FQGNSA. V lost 1 base, J lost 1 base, and 8 bases lay in between. This CDR3 is 16 amino acids long. Written as DNA, the CDR3 is TGTGCCAGCAGCTTAGACGCGGGATCCTATAATTCACCCCTCCACTTT. This gives the protein CASSLDAGSYNSPLHF.

This CDR3 reads CASRGTGSGNTIYF. For the CDR3, the DNA is TGTGCCAGCAGAGGGACAGGGTCTGGAAACACCATATATTTT. This chain uses TRBV6-6 with TRBJ1-3, with 9 bases fitting TRBD1. The CDR3 totals 14 residues. V gave up 6 bases and J gave up 1 base; unmatched junction bases: 1. Germline V gene sequence: CDR1 MNHNY, CDR2 SVGAGI (reference sequence).

This rearrangement joins TRBV5-1 to TRBJ2-1; TRBD2 matches 11 bases. The CDR3 spans 15 residues. The V gene's germline CDR1 is SGHRS and CDR2 YFSETQ. The junction had 9 bases not matched to a gene; V was cut back by 5 bases and J by 8 bases. The CDR3 sequence: CASRYTSGGTDEQFF. The CDR3 DNA is TGCGCCAGCAGATATACTAGCGGGGGTACAGATGAGCAGTTCTTC.

The genes are TRBV18 and TRBJ2-1; 8 bases line up with TRBD1. The J segment lost 10 bases and the V segment lost 2 bases, leaving 10 bases of the junction unmatched. Looked up from germline, CDR1 is KGHSH and CDR2 is LQKENI. The CDR3 covers 15 residues. In nucleotides, the CDR3 is TGTGCCAGCTCACCAGGGACAGGCCCCCATGTGGAGCAGTTCTTC. Residues: CASSPGTGPHVEQFF.

The chain employs TRBV7-6 and TRBJ2-7, with 13 nucleotides matching TRBD2. J gave up 2 bases and V 5 bases, and 6 bases lay outside the gene matches. Germline CDR1 and CDR2: SGHVS and FNYEAQ. The CDR3 length is 16 residues. CDR3: CASSQGGTSGAYEQYF. CDR3 sequence (DNA): TGTGCCAGCAGCCAAGGGGGGACTAGCGGGGCCTACGAGCAGTACTTC.

The chain carries TRBV24-1 and TRBJ2-2; perhaps TRBD1 as D (5 bases). V was trimmed by 4 bases and J by 1 base, leaving 9 bases between them. The CDR3 length is 15 residues. Germline V gene lookup returns CDR1 KGHDR and CDR2 SFDVKD. This CDR3 reads CATSDVGQNTGELFF. The CDR3, as DNA: TGTGCCACCAGTGACGTCGGACAGAACACCGGGGAGCTGTTTTTT.

Regarding this clone: Other DNA variants within this sample encode the same CDR3. J is TRBJ1-1 and V is TRBV15; TRBD1 might be the D (5 bases). Germline CDR1 reads LNHNV; CDR2 reads YYDKDF (reference sequence). This CDR3 has 14 residues. Trimming shortened V by 0 bases and J by 3 bases, and 8 bases separated the two germline ends. The CDR3 coding sequence is TGTGCCACCAGCAGAGAACGGGGGTACACTGAAGCTTTCTTT. It codes for CATSRERGYTEAFF.

The chain carries TRBV7-2 and TRBJ1-6; 7 nucleotides match TRBD1. Germline CDR1 is SGHTA and CDR2 is FQGNSA. The CDR3 has 15 residues. The ends lost 3 bases at V and 7 bases at J; junction bases unmatched: 6. The CDR3 loop is CASSFRGIVNSPLHF. In DNA, the CDR3 is TGTGCCAGCAGCTTCAGGGGGATAGTAAATTCACCCCTCCACTTT.

The rearrangement links TRBV19 to TRBJ1-4, with D uncertain. Germline loops: CDR1 LNHDA, CDR2 SQIVND (reference sequence). V was trimmed by 4 bases and J by 0 bases, leaving 9 bases between them. This CDR3 has 15 amino acids. CDR3 bases: TGTGCCAGTAGTAGGTGGCAGGCAACTAATGAAAAACTGTTTTTT. This codes for CASSRWQATNEKLFF.

Only one count was recorded for this clone. This same CDR3 is encoded by further DNA sequences in the sample. CDR3 sequence: CASSLQGNQPQHF. The CDR3 DNA reads as TGTGCCAGCAGTCTACAGGGGAATCAGCCCCAGCATTTT. This chain joins TRBV12-3 or TRBV12-4 and TRBJ1-5; 7 bases agree with TRBD1. The CDR3 has 13 amino acids. V trimming: 5 bases; J trimming: 4 bases; junction bases outside the gene matches: 2.

The gene calls are TRBV5-1 and TRBJ2-7; the D call may be TRBD1 or TRBD2 (5 bases each). V lost 0 bases and J lost 4, with 17 bases in between. Germline V lookup: CDR1 SGHRS, CDR2 YFSETQ. The CDR3 is 16 residues long. CDR3 in amino acids: CASSLEGWGTQYEQYF. CDR3 DNA sequence: TGCGCCAGCAGCTTGGAAGGGTGGGGGACCCAATACGAGCAGTACTTC.

Concerning this clone itself: In the same sample, other DNA sequences code for this CDR3. V and J are TRBV28 and TRBJ2-7; D gene ambiguous. V gave up 3 bases and J gave up 4 bases, with 7 bases separating them. CDR1 is MDHEN and CDR2 is SYDVKM in the germline V gene. The CDR3 extends over 12 amino acids. The CDR3 bases are TGTGCCAGCAGTTTGGGCAGGTACGAGCAGTACTTC. It translates to CASSLGRYEQYF.

The chain has TRBV7-8 and TRBJ1-2; D is possibly TRBD1 (5 bases). The CDR3 covers 11 residues. Per germline, CDR1 SGHVS and CDR2 FQNEAQ. V dropped 10 bases and J dropped 4 bases, with 10 bases sitting between them. The CDR3 sequence: CATGGGYGYTF. The CDR3, as DNA: TGTGCCACCGGGGGGGGCTATGGCTACACCTTC.

The rearrangement uses TRBV18 and TRBJ1-5, with 7 bases identical to TRBD1. J gave up 2 bases and V 6 bases, and 10 bases lay outside the gene matches. The CDR3 length is 16 residues. Germline CDR1 reads KGHSH; CDR2 reads LQKENI. CDR3 DNA sequence: TGTGCCAGCTCGCCTACAGGGGTATCTGGCAATCAGCCCCAGCATTTT. Its translation is CASSPTGVSGNQPQHF.

The chain is built from TRBV4-2 and TRBJ2-2, with 8 nucleotides matching TRBD1. The germline V gene has CDR1 LGHNA and CDR2 YNFKEQ. This CDR3 region has 16 residues. The V and J ends lost 3 bases and 3 bases, in that order; junction bases with no gene match: 6. The CDR3 DNA follows: TGTGCCAGCAGCCATAGCCAGGGGGCCCACACCGGGGAGCTGTTTTTT. Its translation: CASSHSQGAHTGELFF.

V gene TRBV3-1 (or the pseudogene TRBV3-2) combines with J gene TRBJ2-3; D is unclear. Trimming pared 4 bases from V and 1 base from J, leaving 6 bases between. The CDR3 is 13 amino acids. Per germline, CDR1 LGHDT and CDR2 YNNKEL (reference sequence). CDR3 protein: CASSLLGTDTQYF. CDR3 nucleotide sequence: TGTGCCAGCAGCCTCCTGGGCACAGATACGCAGTATTTT.